This passage covers 7 T cell receptor beta chains from one sample sequenced in a study of cytomegalovirus exposure and HLA in healthy donors. PCR used 60 Vbeta primers and 13 Jbeta primers. The method was immunoSEQ multiplex PCR; TCRdb's version includes in-frame clones alone and lacks a portion of them. The sample includes 150,000 to 200,000 clones, more than 60% seen only once; the top ten take less than 9.5%. Sequencing used PBMCs. All receptors come from a woman aged 35 to 49 in good health and CMV-seropositive.

The chain recombines TRBV15 with TRBJ2-2; D unresolved. The CDR3 loop spans 16 amino acids. Trimming stripped 0 bases from V and 1 base from J, with 9 bases between. CDR1 and CDR2 from the germline V gene are LNHNV and YYDKDF (reference sequence). The CDR3 DNA reads as TGTGCCACCAGCAGAGATTATGTCTGGAACACCGGGGAGCTGTTTTTT. Translation gives CATSRDYVWNTGELFF.

The genes are TRBV28 and TRBJ2-3, with 7 bases matching TRBD2. The V gene end was trimmed by 2 bases and the J gene end by 4 bases; junction bases not matched to a gene: 6. CDR1 and CDR2 from the germline V gene are MDHEN and SYDVKM. This CDR3 region has 15 residues. CDR3 nucleotide sequence: TGTGCCAGCAGTTTACAAGCGGGGCGGGCAGATACGCAGTATTTT. Its protein product is CASSLQAGRADTQYF.

This clone was seen once. The chain uses TRBV28 and TRBJ1-2, with D unclear. Trimming cost V 1 base and J 5 bases, with 8 bases left between them. This CDR3 is built from 13 residues. Germline assignment: CDR1 MDHEN and CDR2 SYDVKM. Here the CDR3 reads CASSLSTAYGYTF. In DNA form, the CDR3 reads TGTGCCAGCAGTTTATCTACCGCTTATGGCTACACCTTC.

The J gene is TRBJ2-2, the V gene TRBV10-3, with 8 bases matching TRBD2. The CDR3 covers 17 residues. Per germline, CDR1 ENHRY and CDR2 SYGVKD. With 10 bases clipped from V and 0 bases from J, the junction kept 13 bases outside the gene matches. This CDR3 reads CATRPAGGLTNTGELFF. The DNA for the CDR3 is TGTGCCACCCGGCCGGCGGGGGGACTAACGAACACCGGGGAGCTGTTTTTT.

The chain combines TRBV5-1 with TRBJ2-1, with 11 bases matching TRBD2. V shed 4 bases, J shed 1 base, and the junction held 28 bases outside the gene matches. The germline gives CDR1 SGHRS, CDR2 YFSETQ. The CDR3 is 24 residues long. The CDR3 reads CASSDWAGGLLAGEVRESYNEQFF. The CDR3, as DNA: TGCGCCAGCAGCGACTGGGCAGGGGGGTTACTAGCGGGAGAGGTCCGGGAATCCTACAATGAGCAGTTCTTC.

The chain uses TRBV30 and TRBJ2-5; 7 bases fit TRBD1. V was pared by 3 bases and J by 3 bases, with 4 bases of the junction left unmatched. CDR3 size: 13 residues. CDR1 is GTSNPN and CDR2 is SVGIG in the germline V gene (reference sequence). In DNA, the CDR3 is TGTGCCTGGAGGGGGACAGCCGAAGAGACCCAGTACTTC. As protein: CAWRGTAEETQYF.

This chain joins TRBV6-6 and TRBJ2-7, with 8 nucleotides matching TRBD2. The CDR3 consists of 14 residues. Germline V gene data show CDR1 as MNHNY and CDR2 as SVGAGI (reference sequence). V dropped 8 bases and J dropped 6; count of bases not matched to a gene: 12. This CDR3 is CASRRVTGGGEQYF. The DNA of the CDR3 is TGTGCCAGCCGGCGGGTGACGGGAGGGGGCGAGCAGTACTTC.